The 11 T cell receptor beta chains listed next were all sequenced from one sample in a study of blood T cell repertoires in COVID-19. Here immunoSEQ multiplex PCR was the method, and the copy in TCRdb shows in-frame clones only, minus some. The repertoire holds just over 250,000 clones, with 91% as singletons. Material: peripheral blood. Every receptor here comes from a person under 30 with COVID-19, enrolled during active disease.

The V gene is TRBV7-2, the J gene TRBJ2-3; the D gene is possibly TRBD2 (6 bases). CDR3 length: 19 residues. Germline CDR1 SGHTA, CDR2 FQGNSA. Trimming removed 3 bases at V and 3 bases at J, with 25 bases between. The CDR3 region is CASSLTGRPSAQFTDTQYF. The CDR3 DNA sequence: TGTGCCAGCAGCTTGACCGGGAGACCATCCGCCCAATTTACAGATACGCAGTATTTT.

The chain employs TRBV7-9 and TRBJ1-6, with 11 nucleotides matching TRBD1. V was clipped by 2 bases and J by 12 bases; unmatched bases: 6. The germline V gene has CDR1 SEHNR and CDR2 FQNEAQ (reference sequence). This CDR3 is built from 15 residues. DNA for the CDR3: TGTGCCAGCAGCTTACCGGGACAGGGGGTTGAACCCCTCCACTTT. As protein: CASSLPGQGVEPLHF.

This chain connects TRBV27 to TRBJ1-6, with D perhaps matching TRBD1 (5 bases). The CDR3 runs 13 residues. V was pared by 8 bases and J by 9 bases, with 14 bases between. Germline loops: CDR1 MNHEY, CDR2 SMNVEV (reference sequence). DNA for the CDR3: TGTGCCAGCCGCCTAGGACAAGGTTCACCCCTCCACTTT. Protein product: CASRLGQGSPLHF.

Of note for this clone: This sample includes further DNA sequences coding for the same CDR3. The chain links TRBV5-1 to TRBJ2-7; the D is unclear. The ends were cut back, 3 bases at V and 3 bases at J, with 4 bases in the middle. From germline, CDR1 is SGHRS and CDR2 YFSETQ. This CDR3 contains 11 residues. CDR3 sequence reads: CASSSGYEQYF. Here the CDR3 DNA reads TGCGCCAGCAGCTCAGGCTACGAGCAGTACTTC.

The V gene is TRBV18, the J gene TRBJ2-1, with 10 positions matching TRBD2. The V segment lost 0 bases and the J segment 5 bases; nucleotides outside the gene matches: 13. The CDR3 extends over 19 amino acids. Germline V gene data show CDR1 as KGHSH and CDR2 as LQKENI. The chain's CDR3 is CASSPPLGSGRTGNNEQFF. DNA of the CDR3: TGTGCCAGCTCACCACCCCTAGGTAGCGGGAGGACCGGTAACAATGAGCAGTTCTTC.

The count of this clone is one. The chain links TRBV28 to TRBJ2-1; D perhaps matches TRBD2 (7 bases). Trimming removed 5 bases from V and 3 bases from J, with 20 bases in between. The CDR3 length is 17 residues. Germline CDR1 reads MDHEN; CDR2 reads SYDVKM. This CDR3 is CASSPGGGGEFYNEQFF. Here the CDR3 DNA reads TGTGCCAGCAGTCCGGGTGGCGGGGGCGAATTCTACAATGAGCAGTTCTTC.

The chain couples TRBV10-3 to TRBJ2-7; 8 bases align to TRBD1. V dropped 0 bases and J dropped 5; count of bases not matched to a gene: 6. The germline CDR1 and CDR2 sequences are ENHRY and SYGVKD. There are 15 residues in the CDR3. The CDR3: CAISESTGASHEQYF. In DNA form, the CDR3 reads TGTGCCATCAGTGAGTCGACAGGGGCGTCCCACGAGCAGTACTTC.

The rearrangement joins TRBV11-2 to TRBJ1-5; weak D call: TRBD1 (5 bases). There are 15 residues in the CDR3. Germline CDR1 SGHAT, CDR2 FQNNGV. With 6 bases removed from V and 0 bases from J, the gap between germline ends came to 12 bases. As DNA, the CDR3 is TGTGCCAGCAGAATCGGGGGGAGTAGCAATCAGCCCCAGCATTTT. It codes for CASRIGGSSNQPQHF.

This clone was picked up one time. The V gene is TRBV5-1, the J gene TRBJ2-3; maybe TRBD2 (5 bases). V dropped 1 base and J dropped 4 bases, with 13 bases sitting between them. Germline values: CDR1 SGHRS, CDR2 YFSETQ. This CDR3 has 15 residues. CDR3 amino acids: CASSLTGRGPDTQYF. The DNA for the CDR3 is TGCGCCAGCAGCTTGACGGGCCGAGGGCCAGATACGCAGTATTTT.

In nucleotides, the CDR3 is TGTGCCAGCTCACCACGGGACAGGGGATCAGATACGCAGTATTTT. Protein: CASSPRDRGSDTQYF. The chain carries TRBV18 and TRBJ2-3, with 10 bases lining up with TRBD1. CDR1 KGHSH and CDR2 LQKENI come from the germline V gene. The length of the CDR3 is 15 residues. Trimming removed 1 base from V and 4 bases from J; junction bases left unmatched: 2.

The CDR3: CASSVLLAQPYYEQYF. The CDR3 DNA reads as TGTGCCAGCAGCGTACTTCTTGCCCAACCCTACTACGAGCAGTACTTC. The rearrangement joins TRBV9 to TRBJ2-7; D not certain. Germline V gene sequence: CDR1 SGDLS, CDR2 YYNGEE. This CDR3 region has 16 residues. Trimming shortened V by 1 base and J by 3 bases, and 17 bases separated the two germline ends.